The entry below gives a single T cell receptor beta chain sequence along with its context. J gave up 6 bases and V 4 bases, and 3 bases lay outside the gene matches. This CDR3 spans 14 amino acids. Germline V gene data show CDR1 as MNHEY and CDR2 as SVGAGI. The time point here: pretreatment peripheral blood. The data were taken from a study of PD-L1 blockade in urothelial cancer. Across the study: Patients' atezolizumab regimen, 1,200 mg intravenously every 3 weeks, began in the mid-2010s. Patients had been given 0 to 3 earlier chemotherapy regimens.

Clones were sequenced by immunoSEQ multiplex PCR, and TCRdb holds only the in-frame ones, with some missing. The sample comprises about 93,000 clones, nearly 90% of which are singletons, and under 2% rests with the top ten. J is TRBJ2-1 and V is TRBV6-5, with TRBD2 matching 10 bases. The receptor comes from a man in his fifties or sixties with urothelial cancer. The input for sequencing was PBMCs, taken around atezolizumab (anti-PD-L1) treatment. As DNA, the CDR3 is TGTGCCAGCAGTTTTAGCGGGGGGCTCAATGAGCAGTTCTTC. Encoded protein: CASSFSGGLNEQFF.